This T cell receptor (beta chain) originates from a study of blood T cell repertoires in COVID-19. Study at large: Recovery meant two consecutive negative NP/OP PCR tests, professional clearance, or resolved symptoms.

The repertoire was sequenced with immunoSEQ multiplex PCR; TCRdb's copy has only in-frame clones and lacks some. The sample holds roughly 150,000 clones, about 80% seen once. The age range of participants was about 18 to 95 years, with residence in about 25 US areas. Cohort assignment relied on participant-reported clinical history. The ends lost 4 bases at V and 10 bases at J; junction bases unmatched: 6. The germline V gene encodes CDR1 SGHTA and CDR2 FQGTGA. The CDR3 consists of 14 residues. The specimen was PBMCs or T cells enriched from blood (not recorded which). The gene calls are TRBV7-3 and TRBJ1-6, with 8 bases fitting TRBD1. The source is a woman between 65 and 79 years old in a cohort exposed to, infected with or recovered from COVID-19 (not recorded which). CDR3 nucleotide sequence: TGTGCCAGCAGCTCGGGACAGGTCGGGTCACCCCTCCACTTT. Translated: CASSSGQVGSPLHF.